The 24 T cell receptor beta chains below were found in one sample sequenced in a study of blood T cell repertoires in COVID-19. TCRdb keeps only in-frame clones here, not all; method: immunoSEQ multiplex PCR. In the table there are roughly 250,000 clones, approximately 86% of which are singletons. What was sequenced was PBMCs or T cells enriched from blood (not recorded which). The receptors stem from a woman in her 50s who had recovered from COVID-19.

The chain joins TRBV29-1 to TRBJ2-7; 10 bases are a match to TRBD1. Trimming took 5 bases from V and 1 from J; bases not matched to a gene: 5. Per germline, CDR1 SQVTM and CDR2 ANQGSEA. The CDR3 is 14 amino acids. The CDR3 DNA reads TGCAGCGTTATGGACAGGGGGAATTCCTACGAGCAGTACTTC. As protein: CSVMDRGNSYEQYF.

V and J are TRBV13 and TRBJ2-3; the match to TRBD2 covers 8 bases. Germline CDR1 PRHDT, CDR2 FYEKMQ (reference sequence). Trimming cost V 8 bases and J 10 bases; bases outside gene matches: 14. CDR3 size: 14 residues. CDR3 nucleotides: TGTGCCAGCGATAGCGGGACCGCGACCGTGTCGCAGTATTTT. Protein sequence: CASDSGTATVSQYF.

This chain joins TRBV19 and TRBJ2-2, with TRBD1 matching over 9 bases. The germline gives CDR1 LNHDA, CDR2 SQIVND (reference sequence). V lost 5 bases, J lost 3 bases, and 1 base stayed unmatched. The CDR3 length is 14 residues. CDR3 residues: CASSRDRDTGELFF. CDR3 bases: TGTGCCAGTAGTCGGGACAGGGACACCGGGGAGCTGTTTTTT.

The gene calls are TRBV2 and TRBJ2-2; 9 nucleotides agree with TRBD1. CDR3 length: 15 amino acids. V shed 2 bases and J 8 bases; nucleotides not matched to a gene: 6. The germline CDR1 and CDR2 sequences are SNHLY and FYNNEI. The CDR3 nucleotides read TGTGCCAGCAGTGAAAGAGGGACAGGGAGAGGGGAGCTGTTTTTT. As protein: CASSERGTGRGELFF.

The J gene is TRBJ2-7, the V gene TRBV15, with 11 positions matching TRBD2. CDR1 and CDR2 from the germline V gene are LNHNV and YYDKDF (reference sequence). The CDR3 covers 17 residues. J lost 4 bases, V lost 0 bases, and 8 bases had no gene match. CDR3 sequence: CATSRDVATSGIYEQYF. The CDR3 DNA reads TGTGCCACCAGCAGAGACGTGGCGACTAGCGGGATTTACGAGCAGTACTTC. Variable domain in full (rest from reference TRBV15 and TRBJ2-7): DAMVIQNPRYQVTQFGKPVTLSCSQTLNHNVMYWYQQKSSQAPKLLFHYYDKDFNNEADTPDNFQSRRPNTSFCFLDIRSPGLGDTAMYLCATSRDVATSGIYEQYFGPGTRLTVT.

The V call is TRBV11-3, the J call TRBJ2-5; 7 positions match TRBD2. Unmatched junction bases numbered 5, after V lost 6 bases and J lost 1 base. The CDR3 has 14 amino acids. The germline gives CDR1 SGHNT, CDR2 YENEEA. CDR3 sequence (DNA): TGTGCCAGCAGTACGGGAGGTATCCAAGAGACCCAGTACTTC. The encoded protein is CASSTGGIQETQYF.

The chain uses TRBV7-2 and TRBJ1-4; D gene uncertain. Germline CDR1 is SGHTA and CDR2 is FQGNSA. CDR3 length: 14 residues. Trimming removed 5 bases at V and 0 bases at J, with 7 bases between. DNA of the CDR3: TGTGCCAGCAGCCGCGGTGCAACTAATGAAAAACTGTTTTTT. Protein sequence: CASSRGATNEKLFF.

Regarding this clone: At the DNA level, this CDR3 is encoded by other sequences in the same sample as well. The chain is built from TRBV27 and TRBJ2-7; 11 nucleotides align to TRBD2. CDR1 and CDR2 from the germline V gene are MNHEY and SMNVEV (reference sequence). This CDR3 has 14 residues. V shed 5 bases, J shed 3 bases, and the junction held 3 bases outside the gene matches. The CDR3 nucleotides read TGTGCCAGCAGTGGGACTAGCGGAAGCTACGAGCAGTACTTC. Its translation: CASSGTSGSYEQYF.

The chain uses TRBV10-3 and TRBJ2-3; D unresolved. Trimming left V 0 bases short and J 6 bases short, with 13 bases between. The CDR3 length is 15 residues. Germline V gene lookup returns CDR1 ENHRY and CDR2 SYGVKD. This CDR3 is CAISESPRPLDTQYF. The CDR3 nucleotides are TGTGCCATCAGTGAGTCTCCCCGTCCTCTTGATACGCAGTATTTT.

This chain links TRBV19 with TRBJ2-2; D perhaps matches TRBD1 (6 bases). Germline assignment: CDR1 LNHDA and CDR2 SQIVND (reference sequence). The CDR3 spans 14 residues. Trimming took off 10 bases at V and 0 bases at J, with 12 bases between the two ends. The CDR3 loop reads CATVDRTNTGELFF. DNA of the CDR3: TGTGCCACCGTGGACAGAACGAACACCGGGGAGCTGTTTTTT.

The chain carries TRBV7-2 and TRBJ1-1; 7 positions match TRBD1. The germline V gene has CDR1 SGHTA and CDR2 FQGNSA. The CDR3 runs 15 residues. V dropped 6 bases and J dropped 0; count of bases not matched to a gene: 7. In DNA form, the CDR3 reads TGTGCCAGCAGGTCGAACAGGGGACTGAACACTGAAGCTTTCTTT. Translated: CASRSNRGLNTEAFF.

V usage is TRBV6-5 and J usage is TRBJ1-2, with D tentatively TRBD1 (6 bases). The V gene's germline CDR1 is MNHEY and CDR2 SVGAGI. The ends were cut back, 7 bases at V and 6 bases at J, with 21 bases in the middle. This CDR3 spans 15 amino acids. The CDR3 loop reads CASTPNDMGANGYTF. The CDR3 coding sequence is TGTGCCAGCACCCCTAATGATATGGGGGCGAATGGCTACACCTTC.

The chain carries TRBV27 and TRBJ2-5; 7 positions match TRBD1. Trimming cost V 7 bases and J 0 bases; bases outside gene matches: 5. Germline values: CDR1 MNHEY, CDR2 SMNVEV (reference sequence). CDR3 length: 14 residues. The CDR3 spells CASKRTGNQETQYF. As DNA, the CDR3 is TGTGCCAGCAAGAGGACAGGAAACCAAGAGACCCAGTACTTC.

The chain links TRBV2 to TRBJ1-5; D is unclear. Between the trimmed V and J ends, which lost 9 bases and 4 bases, there was a span of 10 bases. Germline V gene lookup returns CDR1 SNHLY and CDR2 FYNNEI. This CDR3 has 12 amino acids. CDR3 amino acids: CASSGSNQPQHF. The CDR3 DNA follows: TGTGCCAGTTCAGGAAGTAATCAGCCCCAGCATTTT.

The chain is built from TRBV28 and TRBJ2-7, with D maybe TRBD2 (6 bases). Germline CDR1 reads MDHEN; CDR2 reads SYDVKM. The CDR3 totals 17 residues. V lost 4 bases and J lost 2, with 21 bases in between. CDR3 residues: CASSSQTGRDGAYEQYF. As DNA, the CDR3 is TGTGCCAGCAGTTCCCAGACGGGGCGGGACGGAGCCTACGAGCAGTACTTC.

The chain couples TRBV9 to TRBJ2-1; 8 bases are shared with TRBD2. Germline values: CDR1 SGDLS, CDR2 YYNGEE. The CDR3 is 18 amino acids. Trimming cost V 4 bases and J 2 bases; bases outside gene matches: 14. The CDR3 loop is CASSPGGGGSPPYNEQFF. For the CDR3, the DNA is TGTGCCAGCAGCCCCGGGGGGGGCGGGAGTCCCCCCTACAATGAGCAGTTCTTC.

This clone was counted between two and nine times. The chain employs TRBV28 and TRBJ2-3; 11 nucleotides line up with TRBD2. Germline loops: CDR1 MDHEN, CDR2 SYDVKM. The CDR3 contains 16 residues. Trimming removed 6 bases from V and 2 bases from J; junction bases left unmatched: 7. The CDR3 loop reads CASSPSSGRVTDTQYF. Here the CDR3 DNA reads TGTGCCAGCAGCCCCAGTAGCGGGAGGGTCACAGATACGCAGTATTTT.

CDR3 amino acids: CASSSGVTGDGYTF. CDR3 nucleotide sequence: TGTGCCAGCAGCTCCGGGGTAACAGGGGATGGCTACACCTTC. The chain has TRBV7-3 and TRBJ1-2; TRBD1 aligns across 7 bases. Germline V lookup: CDR1 SGHTA, CDR2 FQGTGA. V shed 4 bases, J shed 6 bases, and the junction held 8 bases outside the gene matches. The CDR3 is made up of 14 amino acids. Drawing the rest from reference TRBV7-3 and TRBJ1-2, the complete variable domain is GAGVSQTPSNKVTEKGKYVELRCDPISGHTALYWYRQSLGQGPEFLIYFQGTGAADDSGLPNDRFFAVRPEGSVSTLKIQRTERGDSAVYLCASSSGVTGDGYTFGSGTRLTVV.

The rearrangement links TRBV27 to TRBJ2-1, with 13 bases lining up with TRBD2. This CDR3 has 16 residues. V lost 5 bases, J lost 4 bases, and 5 bases stayed unmatched. Germline V gene lookup returns CDR1 MNHEY and CDR2 SMNVEV (reference sequence). For the CDR3, the DNA is TGTGCCAGCAGTGTCGGGACTAGCGGGAATTACAATGAGCAGTTCTTC. It yields the protein CASSVGTSGNYNEQFF.

This chain connects TRBV3-1 (or the pseudogene TRBV3-2) to TRBJ2-1; D is undetermined. Germline CDR1 and CDR2: LGHDT and YNNKEL (reference sequence). The CDR3 length is 13 residues. Trimming cost V 4 bases and J 10 bases, with 14 bases left between them. CDR3 protein: CASSRLGSPEQFF. CDR3 nucleotides: TGTGCCAGCAGCCGACTTGGGTCCCCCGAGCAGTTCTTC.

In this sample, this clone turned up once. V is TRBV5-1 and J is TRBJ2-7; TRBD1 is a possible D gene (5 bases). Per germline, CDR1 SGHRS and CDR2 YFSETQ. This CDR3 is 12 amino acids long. V was clipped by 7 bases and J by 2 bases, with 10 bases between them. CDR3 DNA: TGCGCCAGCCATGCAGGGCCCTACGAGCAGTACTTC. It specifies CASHAGPYEQYF.

The genes are TRBV29-1 and TRBJ1-2; a possible D gene is TRBD1 (6 bases). The CDR3 length is 12 residues. CDR1 and CDR2 (germline): SQVTM, ANQGSEA. V gave up 8 bases and J gave up 8 bases, with 18 bases separating them. CDR3 protein: CSFKLQGRGYTF. The CDR3 nucleotides are TGCAGCTTTAAACTACAGGGTAGGGGCTACACCTTC.

V and J are TRBV11-3 and TRBJ1-5; no definite D call. Germline CDR1 is SGHNT and CDR2 is YENEEA. V dropped 11 bases and J dropped 9 bases, with 17 bases sitting between them. The CDR3 contains 12 residues. This CDR3 is CARGPGAWPQHF. The CDR3 nucleotides are TGTGCCCGAGGGCCGGGAGCCTGGCCCCAGCATTTT.

The V and J genes are TRBV28 and TRBJ2-2, with 7 positions matching TRBD1. Germline V gene data show CDR1 as MDHEN and CDR2 as SYDVKM. The CDR3 length is 17 residues. J lost 3 bases, V lost 6 bases, and 13 bases had no gene match. CDR3 amino acids: CASSLPVPTGHTGELFF. The DNA of the CDR3 is TGTGCCAGCAGCCTACCAGTCCCGACAGGGCACACCGGGGAGCTGTTTTTT.